This TCR beta chain stems from a study of CD8 T cells in ankylosing spondylitis. Germline CDR1 is SGHTA and CDR2 is FQGNSA. V shed 3 bases, J shed 7 bases, and the junction held 4 bases outside the gene matches. There are 16 residues in the CDR3. Making use of molecular barcodes, quantitative 5'-RACE generated TCR beta libraries. TCRdb analysed the 5' RACE reads with MiXCR anew, one entry per CDR3 protein. The sample has about 460,000 distinct CDR3 sequences, roughly 5% seen once. In this sample, this clonotype turned up many times. Antigen specificity is unknown. Study-wide results and caveats: As reported, disease-linked clones showed significant enrichment in matched ankylosing spondylitis synovial fluid. Among TCR beta sequences, a motif of under ten highly homologous variants appeared characteristic of ankylosing spondylitis blood.

The sample was blood, either unsorted or a sorted T cell fraction (not recorded which). This clonotype originated in a male donor with ankylosing spondylitis. The chain uses TRBV7-2 and TRBJ2-1, with 15 nucleotides matching TRBD2. CDR3 in DNA: TGTGCCAGCAGCTTCCAGGGACTAGCGGGAGGAAATGAGCAGTTCTTC. Translated, it gives CASSFQGLAGGNEQFF.